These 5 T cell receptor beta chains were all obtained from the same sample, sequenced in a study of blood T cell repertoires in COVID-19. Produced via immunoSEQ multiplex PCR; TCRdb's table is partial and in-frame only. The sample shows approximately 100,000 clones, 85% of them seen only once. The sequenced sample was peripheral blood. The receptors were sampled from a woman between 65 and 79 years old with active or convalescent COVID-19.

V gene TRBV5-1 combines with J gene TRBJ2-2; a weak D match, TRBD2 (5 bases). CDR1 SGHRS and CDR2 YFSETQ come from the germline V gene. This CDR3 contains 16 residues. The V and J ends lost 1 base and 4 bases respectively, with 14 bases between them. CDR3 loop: CASSLSPGSLTGELFF. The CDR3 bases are TGCGCCAGCAGCTTGTCCCCGGGGTCACTCACCGGGGAGCTGTTTTTT. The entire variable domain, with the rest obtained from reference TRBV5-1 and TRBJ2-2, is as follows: KAGVTQTPRYLIKTRGQQVTLSCSPISGHRSVSWYQQTPGQGLQFLFEYFSETQRNKGNFPGRFSGRQFSNSRSEMNVSTLELGDSALYLCASSLSPGSLTGELFFGEGSRLTVL.

CDR3 coding DNA: TGTGCCACACAGGGGGAAAGGAATTCACCCCTCCACTTT. The encoded protein is CATQGERNSPLHF. The gene calls are TRBV2 and TRBJ1-6, with 8 positions matching TRBD1. The length of the CDR3 is 13 residues. Germline V lookup: CDR1 SNHLY, CDR2 FYNNEI. Losses at the gene ends were 10 bases for V and 7 bases for J; bases not matched to a gene: 6.

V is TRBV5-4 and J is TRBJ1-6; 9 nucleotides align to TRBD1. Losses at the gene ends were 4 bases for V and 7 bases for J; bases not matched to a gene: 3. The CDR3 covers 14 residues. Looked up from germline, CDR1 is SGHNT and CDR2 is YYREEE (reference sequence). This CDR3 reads CASSLGQGNSPLHF. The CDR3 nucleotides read TGTGCCAGCAGCCTAGGACAGGGGAATTCACCCCTCCACTTT.

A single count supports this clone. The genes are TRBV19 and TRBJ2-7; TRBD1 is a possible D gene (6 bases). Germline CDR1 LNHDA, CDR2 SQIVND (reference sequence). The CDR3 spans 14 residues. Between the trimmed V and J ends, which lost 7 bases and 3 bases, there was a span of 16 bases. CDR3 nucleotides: TGTGCCAGTACCCTGGACAGCAAACACTACGAGCAGTACTTC. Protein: CASTLDSKHYEQYF.

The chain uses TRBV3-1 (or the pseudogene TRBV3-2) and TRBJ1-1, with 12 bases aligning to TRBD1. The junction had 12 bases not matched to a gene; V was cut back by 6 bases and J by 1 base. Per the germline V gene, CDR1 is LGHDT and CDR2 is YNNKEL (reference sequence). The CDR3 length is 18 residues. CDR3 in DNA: TGTGCCAGCAGTTATCTACCGGGACAGGGGGCGACGAACACTGAAGCTTTCTTT. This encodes CASSYLPGQGATNTEAFF.